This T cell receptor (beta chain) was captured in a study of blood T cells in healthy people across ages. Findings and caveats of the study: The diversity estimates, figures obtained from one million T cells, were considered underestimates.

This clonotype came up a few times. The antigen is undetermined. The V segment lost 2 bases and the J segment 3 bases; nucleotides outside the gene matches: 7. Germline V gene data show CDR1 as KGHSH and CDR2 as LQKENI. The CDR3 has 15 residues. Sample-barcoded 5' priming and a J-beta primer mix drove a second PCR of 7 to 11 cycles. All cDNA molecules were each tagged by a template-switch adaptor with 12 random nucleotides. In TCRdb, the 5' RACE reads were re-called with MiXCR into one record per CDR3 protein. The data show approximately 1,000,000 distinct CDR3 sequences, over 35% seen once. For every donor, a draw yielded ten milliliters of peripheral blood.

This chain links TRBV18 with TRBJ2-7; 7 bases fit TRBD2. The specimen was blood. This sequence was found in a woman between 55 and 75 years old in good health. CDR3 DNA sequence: TGTGCCAGCTCACCAGGGAGGGAGGCTGTCTACGAGCAGTACTTC. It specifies CASSPGREAVYEQYF. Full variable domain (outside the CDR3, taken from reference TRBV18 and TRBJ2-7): NAGVMQNPRHLVRRRGQEARLRCSPMKGHSHVYWYRQLPEEGLKFMVYLQKENIIDESGMPKERFSAEFPKEGPSILRIQQVVRGDSAAYFCASSPGREAVYEQYFGPGTRLTVT.